This T cell receptor beta chain was sequenced in a study of preoperative IRX-2 immunotherapy in early breast cancer. The CDR3 totals 15 residues. Between the trimmed V and J ends, which lost 0 bases and 4 bases, there was a span of 11 bases. The V gene's germline CDR1 is SGHRS and CDR2 YFSETQ. Profiled with immunoSEQ multiplex PCR; TCRdb holds only in-frame clones, not every one. The table shows more than 30,000 clones, with roughly 89% occurring only once. Treatment described: preoperative locoregional IRX-2 cytokine immunotherapy. Samples came from a phase Ib trial of preoperative locoregional IRX-2 cytokine immunotherapy.

Sequences were derived from tumor tissue, sampled after IRX-2 immunotherapy. The genes are TRBV5-1 and TRBJ1-3, with D uncertain. This sequence was found in a human donor with breast cancer. The DNA for the CDR3 is TGCGCCAGCAGCTTGGGCGGGGATTTCGGAAACACCATATATTTT. Protein: CASSLGGDFGNTIYF.